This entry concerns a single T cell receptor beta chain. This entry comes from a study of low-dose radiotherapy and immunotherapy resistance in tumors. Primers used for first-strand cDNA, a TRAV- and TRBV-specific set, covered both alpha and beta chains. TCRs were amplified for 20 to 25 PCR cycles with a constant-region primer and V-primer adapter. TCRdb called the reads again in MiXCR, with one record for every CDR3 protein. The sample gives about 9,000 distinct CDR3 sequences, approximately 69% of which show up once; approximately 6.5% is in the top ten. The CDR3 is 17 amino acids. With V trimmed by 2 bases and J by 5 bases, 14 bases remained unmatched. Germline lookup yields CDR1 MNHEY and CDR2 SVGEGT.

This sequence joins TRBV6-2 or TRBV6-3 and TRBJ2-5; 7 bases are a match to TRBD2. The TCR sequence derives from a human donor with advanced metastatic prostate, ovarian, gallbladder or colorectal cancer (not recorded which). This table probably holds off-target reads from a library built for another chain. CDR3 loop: CASSYGAGLVRGETQYF. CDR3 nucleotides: TGTGCCAGCAGTTACGGAGCCGGACTAGTACGCGGGGAGACCCAGTACTTC.